This T cell receptor (beta chain) originates from a study of blood T cell repertoires in COVID-19 (dated by TCRdb to 2018 to 2021). General notes on the study: Collaborator samples came from the United States, Italy and Spain and covered acute and convalescent phases of COVID-19. The prospective study material was composed of cDNA or gDNA derived from T cells, B-cell-depleted T cells, or PBMCs. Samples were obtained from the ongoing ImmuneRACE study (first 160 participants) and from 1,200 or so subjects provided by 6 global collaborators. The dataset comprised deeply sampled blood TCRbeta repertoires from subjects exposed to, actively infected with, or recovered from COVID-19. The repertoires were released in a freely available public database meant as a resource for research on the immune response to SARS-CoV-2. A de-identified subject ID, COVID-19 status, age in years and sex were almost always included in the sample metadata. HLA class I and class II types, where available, came from metadata supplied by the sample provider rather than from assay-based typing.

General findings and caveats noted by the study authors: The quantity of clinical and demographic metadata differed by source and by participant and was supplied without curation.

TCRbeta CDR3 regions were amplified from genomic DNA using the immunoSEQ Assay, a bias-controlled multiplex PCR. On the study's bioinformatics: Nucleated cell counts per sample were estimated from amplification of reference gene primers within the assay. Sequence reads were collapsed and filtered to measure the absolute abundance of every unique TCRbeta CDR3 rearrangement. Productive Simpson clonality was computed per sample as the square root of Simpson's diversity index over productive rearrangements. TCRdb provides this immuneACCESS table in a form limited to in-frame rearrangements. Some clones are lacking; in checked studies, under half of them reflect an unresolved V gene, and why the rest are absent is not known. V and J calls and clone size are given by that table; D and trimming were obtained from the DNA. The table for this sample lists 200,000 to 250,000 clones; roughly four fifths of them were counted only once. Clones ranked in the top ten supply approximately 8% of the sample.

Comments on this clone: Its recognized antigen is unknown. No qualities accompany the bases; no much larger clone lies one base away.

One collaborating source in Seattle enrolled patients during active infection and followed them longitudinally through the course of disease. Whole blood was collected in K2EDTA tubes by collaborating institutions according to the institutions' own protocols. For TCRbeta analysis, collaborators shipped samples in one of three forms: frozen whole blood, isolated PBMCs, or DNA extracted from either of those sample types. From a lookup of the germline V gene, CDR1 and CDR2 are SGHAT and FQNNGV. V sheds 2 bases and J sheds 1 base, leaving 5 bases between their ends. From its cysteine to its phenylalanine, the CDR3 spans 13 amino acids. Only the CDR3 DNA stays, 39 bases, in frame from base 1.

The specimen sequenced was peripheral blood. This chain joins TRBV11-2 to TRBJ1-1, with the D gene uncertain. This TCR came from a woman aged 80 or older with COVID-19, enrolled during active disease. Read as DNA, the sequence is TGTGCCAGCAGCTTAACGAGGAACACTGAAGCTTTCTTT. Its product reads: CASSLTRNTEAFF.